One sample yielded the 28 T cell receptor beta chains listed below, sequenced in a study of OX40 agonist ivuxolimab in advanced cancers. The assay was immunoSEQ multiplex PCR, and TCRdb's table has in-frame clones only and misses some. The sample has about 54,000 clones; approximately 75% are singletons. This sample comprised CD4+ or CD8+ T cells sorted from blood, obtained in a trial of the OX40 agonist ivuxolimab. The receptors derive from an adult with an advanced solid tumor such as melanoma, head and neck, liver or kidney cancer.

The chain is built from TRBV4-2 and TRBJ1-3; TRBD1 is a possible D gene (5 bases). The CDR3 spans 14 residues. V was trimmed by 2 bases and J by 6 bases, leaving 11 bases between them. The germline V gene encodes CDR1 LGHNA and CDR2 YNFKEQ. The CDR3 protein is CASSQTDSQNTIYF. The DNA of the CDR3 is TGTGCCAGCAGCCAAACTGACAGTCAAAACACCATATATTTT.

The chain has TRBV5-1 and TRBJ1-6, with D perhaps matching TRBD1 (6 bases). The CDR3 is 16 residues long. V was pared by 4 bases and J by 0 bases, with 11 bases between. From germline, CDR1 is SGHRS and CDR2 YFSETQ. The CDR3: CASSREDSSYNSPLHF. For the CDR3, the DNA is TGCGCCAGCAGCCGGGAGGACAGCTCCTATAATTCACCCCTCCACTTT.

The genes are TRBV9 and TRBJ1-6; D not resolved. Trimming removed 1 base from V and 5 bases from J, with 10 bases in between. This CDR3 is 15 amino acids long. Germline assignment: CDR1 SGDLS and CDR2 YYNGEE. Written as DNA, the CDR3 is TGTGCCAGCAGCGTAATGGCGGGGAATAATTCACCCCTCCACTTT. It codes for CASSVMAGNNSPLHF.

The CDR3 loop reads CASRWVGTQYGYTF. The CDR3, as DNA: TGTGCCAGTAGATGGGTCGGGACTCAATATGGCTACACCTTC. This chain uses TRBV19 with TRBJ1-2; a possible D gene is TRBD1 (5 bases). Trimming stripped 6 bases from V and 5 bases from J, with 16 bases between. The germline CDR1 and CDR2 sequences are LNHDA and SQIVND (reference sequence). This CDR3 region has 14 residues.

J is TRBJ2-3 and V is TRBV13, with D uncertain. Per germline, CDR1 PRHDT and CDR2 FYEKMQ (reference sequence). V was cut by 2 bases and J by 2 bases, with 14 bases left in between. This CDR3 comprises 16 residues. In DNA, the CDR3 is TGTGCCAGCAGCTTACGCGGAAAATCCCTCACAGATACGCAGTATTTT. Translation: CASSLRGKSLTDTQYF.

The rearrangement joins TRBV6-5 to TRBJ1-5, with TRBD1 matching over 8 bases. The V gene end was trimmed by 7 bases and the J gene end by 7 bases; junction bases not matched to a gene: 12. In germline, CDR1 is MNHEY, CDR2 SVGAGI. The CDR3 runs 15 residues. The CDR3, as DNA: TGTGCCAGCAAGCAAAGACAGGGGATTATGCAGCCCCAGCATTTT. It specifies CASKQRQGIMQPQHF.

This clone showed up just a few times. This chain uses TRBV10-1 with TRBJ2-5, with D possibly matching TRBD1 (5 bases). Trimming removed 6 bases at V and 5 bases at J, with 13 bases between. The CDR3 extends over 13 amino acids. Germline CDR1 WNHNN, CDR2 SYGVQD (reference sequence). The CDR3 loop is CASSRQGAETQYF. CDR3 bases: TGCGCCAGCAGCAGGCAGGGTGCGGAGACCCAGTACTTC.

The chain carries TRBV5-1 and TRBJ2-7; TRBD1 agrees at 11 bases. Germline V gene sequence: CDR1 SGHRS, CDR2 YFSETQ. V lost 4 bases, J lost 6 bases, and 6 bases stayed unmatched. The CDR3 has 14 residues. The CDR3 sequence is CASSLGQGGGEQYF. The DNA for the CDR3 is TGCGCCAGCAGCCTGGGACAGGGGGGTGGCGAGCAGTACTTC.

This clone has a handful of counts. The CDR3 DNA reads TGTGCCATCAGTGAGAATTGGGGACAGGGTTCCTACGAGCAGTACTTC. As protein: CAISENWGQGSYEQYF. The chain carries TRBV10-3 and TRBJ2-7; 9 bases match TRBD1. Germline CDR1 is ENHRY and CDR2 is SYGVKD. There are 16 residues in the CDR3. Losses at the gene ends were 2 bases for V and 1 base for J; bases not matched to a gene: 6.

By its share, this clone is medium-sized. This chain links TRBV6-4 with TRBJ2-7; D might be TRBD2 (5 bases). The CDR3 has 12 residues. Germline V CDR1 and CDR2: MRHNA, SNTAGT. Trimming removed 7 bases at V and 2 bases at J, with 9 bases between. This CDR3 reads CASTEGAYEQYF. CDR3 DNA sequence: TGTGCCAGCACCGAGGGCGCCTACGAGCAGTACTTC.

This clone was observed a few times. The chain carries TRBV28 and TRBJ2-2; 12 positions match TRBD2. Per germline, CDR1 MDHEN and CDR2 SYDVKM. V lost 0 bases and J lost 6; bases outside the gene matches: 5. The CDR3 is 17 residues long. CDR3 region: CASSLWGLAGGPGELFF. CDR3 bases: TGTGCCAGCAGTTTATGGGGCCTAGCGGGGGGGCCCGGGGAGCTGTTTTTT.

The rearrangement joins TRBV11-3 to TRBJ2-3; TRBD1 aligns across 8 bases. Germline V lookup: CDR1 SGHNT, CDR2 YENEEA. The ends lost 1 base at V and 3 bases at J; junction bases unmatched: 6. The CDR3 runs 16 residues. The CDR3 spells CASSLAGNRGTDTQYF. Here the CDR3 DNA reads TGTGCCAGCAGCTTAGCTGGAAACAGGGGGACAGATACGCAGTATTTT.

To note about this clone: At the DNA level, this CDR3 is encoded by other sequences in the same sample as well. The V and J genes are TRBV19 and TRBJ2-7; 7 nucleotides align to TRBD1. V shed 6 bases and J 1 base; nucleotides not matched to a gene: 12. The germline CDR1 and CDR2 sequences are LNHDA and SQIVND (reference sequence). There are 16 residues in the CDR3. The CDR3 DNA reads as TGTGCCAGTAGAAAAGTAGGACAGGACCCTTCCTACGAGCAGTACTTC. Translating gives CASRKVGQDPSYEQYF.

The chain combines TRBV5-1 with TRBJ2-7; 7 bases line up with TRBD1. Germline V gene sequence: CDR1 SGHRS, CDR2 YFSETQ. This CDR3 comprises 15 residues. The V segment lost 4 bases and the J segment 5 bases; nucleotides outside the gene matches: 12. CDR3 nucleotide sequence: TGCGCCAGCAGCCCGACAGGACAGGTGGGAAACGAGCAGTACTTC. This gives the protein CASSPTGQVGNEQYF.

The gene calls are TRBV7-3 and TRBJ2-1; 13 bases are shared with TRBD2. This CDR3 is 15 amino acids long. V dropped 5 bases and J dropped 8; count of bases not matched to a gene: 6. Germline loops: CDR1 SGHTA, CDR2 FQGTGA. The CDR3 is CASSRGLAGVDEQFF. The CDR3 DNA follows: TGTGCCAGCAGCCGAGGACTAGCGGGGGTGGATGAGCAGTTCTTC.

CDR3 protein: CATFRPGGLPETQYF. Here the CDR3 DNA reads TGTGCCACCTTCCGCCCGGGGGGTCTACCAGAGACCCAGTACTTC. The gene calls are TRBV19 and TRBJ2-5, with 7 bases aligning to TRBD2. Germline values: CDR1 LNHDA, CDR2 SQIVND (reference sequence). Trimming at V came to 10 bases and at J to 4 bases, leaving 15 bases not matched to a gene. The CDR3 is 15 residues long.

The V gene is TRBV5-8, the J gene TRBJ2-5; tentative D call: TRBD2 (6 bases). V was pared by 3 bases and J by 0 bases, with 18 bases between. Looked up from germline, CDR1 is SGHTS and CDR2 is YDEGEE. The CDR3 consists of 17 residues. The DNA of the CDR3 is TGTGCCAGCAGCTCTGGGACTTCCGGAAAGTACCAAGAGACCCAGTACTTC. This codes for CASSSGTSGKYQETQYF. Complete variable domain (other parts from reference TRBV5-8 and TRBJ2-5): EAGVTQSPTHLIKTRGQQATLRCSPISGHTSVYWYQQALGLGLQFLLWYDEGEERNRGNFPPRFSGRQFPNYSSELNVNALELEDSALYLCASSSGTSGKYQETQYFGPGTRLLVL.

This clone appeared a single time. This chain links TRBV5-6 with TRBJ2-5; the match to TRBD2 covers 8 bases. This CDR3 is built from 18 residues. Per germline, CDR1 SGHDT and CDR2 YYEEEE. V gave up 0 bases and J gave up 7 bases; unmatched junction bases: 17. CDR3 sequence: CASSLDGSGGLNGRTQYF. The CDR3 DNA is TGTGCCAGCAGCTTGGACGGGAGCGGGGGATTGAACGGGAGGACCCAGTACTTC.

This clone was counted once. The V gene is TRBV5-1, the J gene TRBJ1-6, with a weak D call TRBD1 (6 bases). Trimming stripped 7 bases from V and 5 bases from J, with 22 bases between. CDR1 and CDR2 from the germline V gene are SGHRS and YFSETQ. The CDR3 sequence is 17 residues long. The CDR3 protein is CASSISRGQADNSPLHF. The CDR3 DNA sequence: TGCGCCAGCTCCATTTCTCGGGGGCAGGCCGATAATTCACCCCTCCACTTT.

CDR3 DNA sequence: TGCGCCAGCAGCAAGGGTGGGGGCAGCTCCTACAATGAGCAGTTCTTC. Translated, it gives CASSKGGGSSYNEQFF. The rearrangement joins TRBV5-1 to TRBJ2-1; possibly TRBD1 for D (6 bases). Germline loops: CDR1 SGHRS, CDR2 YFSETQ. V was cut by 4 bases and J by 0 bases, with 14 bases left in between. The length of the CDR3 is 16 residues.

The chain combines TRBV6-1 with TRBJ2-4, with a weak D call TRBD2 (7 bases). Per the germline V gene, CDR1 is MNHNS and CDR2 is SASEGT. Trimming removed 7 bases at V and 5 bases at J, with 18 bases between. There are 15 residues in the CDR3. In DNA, the CDR3 is TGTGCCAGCACCTCTAGGGGGGACTACCAAAACATTCAGTACTTC. It is translated as CASTSRGDYQNIQYF.

The V gene is TRBV6-5, the J gene TRBJ1-5, with TRBD1 matching over 8 bases. CDR1 is MNHEY and CDR2 is SVGAGI in the germline V gene. V lost 4 bases to trimming and J lost 2 bases; unmatched junction nucleotides: 4. The CDR3 contains 15 residues. The CDR3, as DNA: TGTGCCAGCAGTTCAGGGGGCTGGGGCAATCAGCCCCAGCATTTT. This sequence encodes CASSSGGWGNQPQHF.

The V and J genes are TRBV28 and TRBJ1-3; D not certain. This CDR3 is built from 14 residues. Germline lookup yields CDR1 MDHEN and CDR2 SYDVKM. Trimming pared 4 bases from V and 4 bases from J, leaving 11 bases between. CDR3 in amino acids: CASSSSALGNTIYF. The CDR3 DNA follows: TGTGCCAGCAGTTCATCGGCGCTAGGAAACACCATATATTTT.

The chain combines TRBV11-3 with TRBJ2-1; D gene unclear. V was trimmed by 2 bases and J by 8 bases, leaving 16 bases between them. CDR3 length equals 15 residues. Germline CDR1 and CDR2: SGHNT and YENEEA. The CDR3 DNA reads TGTGCCAGCAGCTTACGGGTGGATAGTTTCCATGAGCAGTTCTTC. It is translated as CASSLRVDSFHEQFF.

This chain links TRBV7-2 with TRBJ1-2; D is ambiguous. V lost 0 bases, J lost 6 bases, and 5 bases lay in between. The CDR3 contains 12 residues. CDR1 is SGHTA and CDR2 is FQGNSA in the germline V gene. This CDR3 reads CASSLALDGYTF. CDR3 DNA sequence: TGTGCCAGCAGCTTAGCGCTGGATGGCTACACCTTC.

The gene calls are TRBV29-1 and TRBJ2-7; D is possibly TRBD1 or TRBD2 (5 bases each). The CDR3 spans 11 residues. Germline CDR1 reads SQVTM; CDR2 reads ANQGSEA. The ends were cut back, 6 bases at V and 5 bases at J, with 11 bases in the middle. CDR3 in amino acids: CSVDGANEQYF. The CDR3 nucleotides are TGCAGCGTCGACGGGGCGAACGAGCAGTACTTC.

The V call is TRBV6-5, the J call TRBJ1-1; D unresolved. The germline V gene has CDR1 MNHEY and CDR2 SVGAGI. V was pared by 4 bases and J by 1 base, with 16 bases between. CDR3 size: 16 residues. The CDR3 here is CASSSPGQDSNTEAFF. The CDR3 DNA sequence: TGTGCCAGCAGTTCCCCTGGGCAGGACTCGAACACTGAAGCTTTCTTT.

The V call is TRBV5-1, the J call TRBJ2-3; 15 bases match TRBD2. This CDR3 is 20 amino acids long. V shed 4 bases and J 0 bases; nucleotides not matched to a gene: 12. Germline V gene data show CDR1 as SGHRS and CDR2 as YFSETQ. As DNA, the CDR3 is TGCGCCAGCAGCATAACGTCCGGACTAGCGGGGGGGCGGAGCACAGATACGCAGTATTTT. Encoded protein: CASSITSGLAGGRSTDTQYF.